This TCR beta chain was profiled in a study of blood T cell repertoires in COVID-19. Study at large: Collection of acute and convalescent COVID-19 samples took place in the United States, Italy and Spain. Sample material is recorded as cDNA or gDNA derived from T cells, B-cell-depleted T cells, or PBMCs.

Germline lookup yields CDR1 SGHRS and CDR2 YFSETQ. J was trimmed by 5 bases and V by 0 bases; bases with no gene match: 2. This CDR3 is 14 amino acids long. Cohort 3 recovered donors had two negative PCRs, clearance, or symptom resolution. Assay used: immunoSEQ multiplex PCR; TCRdb lists only in-frame clones, some missing. The data contain hundreds of thousands of clones, around nine tenths of them seen just once; the ten biggest clones take up approximately 1.5%. This TCR was recovered from a woman in her 50s who had recovered from COVID-19. Sequenced sample: PBMCs or T cells enriched from blood (not recorded which). The V and J genes are TRBV5-1 and TRBJ1-1; 9 bases are shared with TRBD1. CDR3 in amino acids: CASSLGQGGTEAFF. Written as DNA, the CDR3 is TGCGCCAGCAGCTTGGGACAGGGGGGAACTGAAGCTTTCTTT.